This TCR beta chain was documented in a study of T cell repertoires in aging, cancer and after chemotherapy. Study as a whole: Donors were grouped into six age bands spanning 30 or younger through 70 or older. The whole study produced a dataset of millions of TCR reads. The study, taken as a whole, reports: Untreated cancer patients had significantly lower blood TCR diversity than age-matched healthy donors. Immunological memory after chemotherapy cannot be judged from the repertoire data.

Rearranged V-D-J TRB sequences were amplified with a mixed TRB-A/B primer pool. TCRdb re-called the multiplex PCR reads through MiXCR, storing one row per CDR3 protein. The sample holds roughly 9,000 distinct CDR3 sequences, just over 40% seen once. In the case of this clonotype: As yet, its antigen is unknown.

Amplification of TCR beta used genomic DNA extracted from peripheral blood. The CDR3 contains 15 residues. V was clipped by 4 bases and J by 3 bases; unmatched bases: 5. Germline V gene sequence: CDR1 KGHSH, CDR2 LQKENI. The chain employs TRBV18 and TRBJ2-2, with 7 positions matching TRBD2. The sequence came from a human donor with a solid tumor. The specimen was blood. The CDR3 bases are TGTGCCAGCTCACAGCGGGACGGATACACCGGGGAGCTGTTTTTT. Encoded protein: CASSQRDGYTGELFF.